Reported below is one T cell receptor beta chain. As yet, its antigen is unknown. This sample was included in a study of shared clonotypes between healthy human individuals. Notes on the study in general: Richness estimates generally favored naive over memory subsets.

Tens of thousands of T cell genomes (roughly 220 ng DNA) went into each sorted-subset replicate. The repertoire was sequenced with immunoSEQ multiplex PCR; TCRdb's copy has only in-frame clones and lacks some. The sample includes over 950,000 clones, approximately 80% of them seen just once. Germline V gene data show CDR1 as SNHLY and CDR2 as FYNNEI. V gave up 6 bases and J gave up 0 bases, with 9 bases separating them. The CDR3 consists of 14 residues. Material for sequencing was memory CD4+ T cells from PBMCs. The subset here: CD45RA-negative fraction. This chain uses TRBV2 with TRBJ1-3; a weak D match, TRBD1 (6 bases). This clonotype was sampled from a man in his late teens or twenties in good health. Some clones in this sample may be carry-over from other donors' samples. CDR3 sequence reads: CASRDRSSGNTIYF. In DNA, the CDR3 is TGTGCCAGCAGAGACAGGTCCTCTGGAAACACCATATATTTT.